Following are 21 T cell receptor beta chains from one sample sequenced in a study of control samples from healthy donors and cancer patients. The table came from immunoSEQ multiplex PCR; TCRdb's copy has only in-frame clones and leaves some out. The sample comprises some 110,000 clones, 88% of which are singletons, and less than 3% rests with the top ten. The sequenced sample was blood. The receptors shown here come from a woman in her seventies in good health.

In DNA, the CDR3 is TGTGCCAGCAGCCAAGGGGGATACACTGAAGCTTTCTTT. It translates to CASSQGGYTEAFF. The V call is TRBV4-2, the J call TRBJ1-1; no clear D gene. In germline, CDR1 is LGHNA, CDR2 YNFKEQ. Deletions cut 1 base from V and 3 bases from J, with 6 bases between. The CDR3 is 13 amino acids.

The genes are TRBV19 and TRBJ2-1, with D possibly being TRBD2 (6 bases). Germline V lookup: CDR1 LNHDA, CDR2 SQIVND (reference sequence). Trimming took 6 bases from V and 0 from J, leaving 18 bases between them. The CDR3 loop spans 17 amino acids. Here the CDR3 reads CASRRGGDLSSYNEQFF. The DNA of the CDR3 is TGTGCCAGTAGGAGAGGCGGGGACCTGAGCTCCTACAATGAGCAGTTCTTC.

This sequence joins TRBV29-1 and TRBJ1-2; a possible D gene is TRBD1 (5 bases). The CDR3 covers 12 residues. Germline-derived CDR1 and CDR2 are SQVTM and ANQGSEA. Trimming removed 1 base at V and 8 bases at J, with 11 bases between. The CDR3 protein is CSVEGNWGGYTF. CDR3 DNA sequence: TGCAGCGTTGAAGGGAATTGGGGGGGCTACACCTTC.

The gene calls are TRBV6-1 and TRBJ2-1, with TRBD2 matching over 9 bases. The CDR3 is 18 residues long. J gave up 4 bases and V 2 bases, and 12 bases lay outside the gene matches. Germline CDR1 reads MNHNS; CDR2 reads SASEGT. CDR3 region: CASSEFGVAGANYNEQFF. The DNA for the CDR3 is TGTGCCAGCAGTGAATTCGGGGTAGCGGGGGCGAATTACAATGAGCAGTTCTTC.

The rearrangement joins TRBV29-1 to TRBJ2-3, with TRBD1 as a possible D gene (5 bases). V was shortened by 6 bases and J by 2 bases, with 15 bases between the two germline ends. CDR3 length: 14 amino acids. CDR1 is SQVTM and CDR2 is ANQGSEA in the germline V gene. The CDR3 DNA sequence: TGCAGCGTCGGTAGACAGATCTACACAGATACGCAGTATTTT. This codes for CSVGRQIYTDTQYF.

This clone has a handful of counts. V is TRBV7-2 and J is TRBJ1-2; 7 positions match TRBD1. Germline loops: CDR1 SGHTA, CDR2 FQGNSA. The CDR3 length is 13 residues. With 5 bases clipped from V and 3 bases from J, the junction kept 3 bases outside the gene matches. The CDR3 DNA reads as TGTGCCAGCAGCCGAGACAGGGACTATGGCTACACCTTC. It specifies CASSRDRDYGYTF.

The chain is built from TRBV2 and TRBJ2-6, with D uncertain. Deletions cut 6 bases from V and 0 bases from J, with 6 bases between. CDR3 size: 14 residues. The germline gives CDR1 SNHLY, CDR2 FYNNEI. CDR3 in amino acids: CASRPNSGANVLTF. The CDR3 bases are TGTGCCAGCAGGCCCAACTCTGGGGCCAACGTCCTGACTTTC.

This chain uses TRBV6-5 with TRBJ1-3; D not resolved. The CDR3 sequence is 12 residues long. Deletions cut 7 bases from V and 0 bases from J, with 4 bases between. The germline V gene encodes CDR1 MNHEY and CDR2 SVGAGI. The CDR3 is CASTSSGNTIYF. CDR3 nucleotides: TGTGCCAGCACCTCCTCTGGAAACACCATATATTTT.

The genes are TRBV7-8 and TRBJ1-6; D is perhaps TRBD1 (6 bases). The CDR3 totals 12 residues. Germline loops: CDR1 SGHVS, CDR2 FQNEAQ. Trimming stripped 6 bases from V and 14 bases from J, with 14 bases between. As DNA, the CDR3 is TGTGCCAGCAGTCCAGGGGTTCCGTCCCTCCACTTT. It yields the protein CASSPGVPSLHF. The variable domain in full, completed from reference TRBV7-8 and TRBJ1-6, reads GAGVSQSPRYKVAKRGQDVALRCDPISGHVSLFWYQQALGQGPEFLTYFQNEAQLDKSGLPSDRFFAERPEGSVSTLKIQRTQQEDSAVYLCASSPGVPSLHFGNGTRLTVT.

The chain has TRBV29-1 and TRBJ2-3; 7 bases are a match to TRBD1. Germline trimming cut 7 bases from V and 2 bases from J; bases unmatched to any gene: 3. Germline values: CDR1 SQVTM, CDR2 ANQGSEA. This CDR3 has 12 residues. The CDR3 sequence is CSGQGLTDTQYF. The CDR3 DNA follows: TGCAGCGGACAGGGCCTCACAGATACGCAGTATTTT.

This clone was found once. CDR3 sequence: CASSVSQGRETQYF. In nucleotides, the CDR3 is TGTGCCAGCAGCGTGAGCCAGGGGCGAGAGACCCAGTACTTC. This sequence joins TRBV9 and TRBJ2-5, with D maybe TRBD1 (6 bases). Per germline, CDR1 SGDLS and CDR2 YYNGEE. This CDR3 spans 14 amino acids. Trimming shortened V by 2 bases and J by 4 bases, and 12 bases separated the two germline ends.

The CDR3 coding sequence is TGTGCCAGCAGCCCGAGGGGGTCTAGCCACAATGAGCAGTTCTTC. Its translation is CASSPRGSSHNEQFF. V is TRBV3-1 (or the pseudogene TRBV3-2) and J is TRBJ2-1; TRBD1 is a possible D gene (6 bases). Trimming shortened V by 4 bases and J by 5 bases, and 15 bases separated the two germline ends. From germline, CDR1 is LGHDT and CDR2 YNNKEL (reference sequence). The CDR3 loop spans 15 amino acids.

The chain combines TRBV27 with TRBJ1-2; D is unclear. V was clipped by 2 bases and J by 4 bases, with 8 bases between them. This CDR3 is 13 amino acids long. Germline assignment: CDR1 MNHEY and CDR2 SMNVEV (reference sequence). The CDR3 DNA sequence: TGTGCCAGCAGTTTAACACAAGCCTATGGCTACACCTTC. Residues: CASSLTQAYGYTF.

This sequence joins TRBV5-4 and TRBJ2-5; TRBD2 matches at 13 bases. This CDR3 has 15 residues. Unmatched junction bases numbered 4, after V lost 3 bases and J lost 5 bases. Germline V gives CDR1 SGHNT, CDR2 YYREEE (reference sequence). The CDR3 loop reads CASSWTSGGAETQYF. The CDR3 DNA follows: TGTGCCAGCAGCTGGACTAGCGGGGGCGCCGAGACCCAGTACTTC.

The genes are TRBV9 and TRBJ2-7; D may be TRBD1 (6 bases). CDR1 and CDR2 (germline): SGDLS, YYNGEE. The V gene lost 1 base and the J gene lost 7 bases, with 12 bases spanning the gap. The CDR3 extends over 13 amino acids. Here the CDR3 reads CASSVTGSGEQYF. The CDR3, as DNA: TGTGCCAGCAGCGTAACAGGGTCGGGAGAGCAGTACTTC. Based on the CDR3 plus reference TRBV9 and TRBJ2-7, the full variable domain is DSGVTQTPKHLITATGQRVTLRCSPRSGDLSVYWYQQSLDQGLQFLIQYYNGEERAKGNILERFSAQQFPDLHSELNLSSLELGDSALYFCASSVTGSGEQYFGPGTRLTVT.

The rearrangement uses TRBV5-1 and TRBJ1-3; no clear D. Trimming removed 4 bases at V and 4 bases at J, with 18 bases between. The CDR3 is 16 amino acids. The germline V gene has CDR1 SGHRS and CDR2 YFSETQ. The DNA for the CDR3 is TGCGCCAGCAGCCAAGACCCCCCCGGGTCCGGAAACACCATATATTTT. Its translation is CASSQDPPGSGNTIYF.

The V and J genes are TRBV6-1 and TRBJ1-2; 9 bases fit TRBD1. The V gene's germline CDR1 is MNHNS and CDR2 SASEGT. The CDR3 loop spans 13 amino acids. Trimming removed 6 bases from V and 12 bases from J; junction bases left unmatched: 11. The CDR3 coding sequence is TGTGCCAGCAGCCGACAGGGGGAGAGTGAGGACACCTTC. It specifies CASSRQGESEDTF.

This clone is a singleton in its sample. Distinct nucleotide sequences in the sample also encode this CDR3. The genes are TRBV6-1 and TRBJ2-3; D uncertain. Trimming took off 2 bases at V and 2 bases at J, with 5 bases between the two ends. Germline-derived CDR1 and CDR2 are MNHNS and SASEGT. The CDR3 is made up of 13 amino acids. CDR3 sequence: CASSEHITDTQYF. CDR3 coding DNA: TGTGCCAGCAGTGAACACATCACAGATACGCAGTATTTT.

The rearrangement joins TRBV6-6 to TRBJ1-1; 7 bases fit TRBD1. Per the germline V gene, CDR1 is MNHNY and CDR2 is SVGAGI (reference sequence). The CDR3 contains 13 residues. With 7 bases clipped from V and 5 bases from J, the junction kept 7 bases outside the gene matches. CDR3 bases: TGTGCCAGCAAAAAGACAGGGAGGACTGAAGCTTTCTTT. This encodes CASKKTGRTEAFF.

The gene calls are TRBV6-5 and TRBJ2-7, with D uncertain. The CDR3 sequence is 12 residues long. The V end lost 7 bases, the J end lost 2 bases, and 9 bases lay between the germline ends. CDR1 and CDR2 (germline): MNHEY, SVGAGI. CDR3 region: CASTRGTYEQYF. CDR3 nucleotide sequence: TGTGCCAGCACCCGCGGCACCTACGAGCAGTACTTC.

The rearrangement joins TRBV5-6 to TRBJ1-4; 9 bases line up with TRBD1. The J segment lost 5 bases and the V segment lost 3 bases, leaving 5 bases of the junction unmatched. Per germline, CDR1 SGHDT and CDR2 YYEEEE. This CDR3 region has 15 residues. CDR3 sequence reads: CASSSPGTGNEKLFF. Written as DNA, the CDR3 is TGTGCCAGCAGCTCCCCCGGGACAGGGAATGAAAAACTGTTTTTT. The full variable domain, with the rest looked up from reference TRBV5-6 and TRBJ1-4, is DAGVTQSPTHLIKTRGQQVTLRCSPKSGHDTVSWYQQALGQGPQFIFQYYEEEERQRGNFPDRFSGHQFPNYSSELNVNALLLGDSALYLCASSSPGTGNEKLFFGSGTQLSVL.